These T cell receptor beta chains were read from a single sample in a study of blood T cell repertoires in COVID-19. The method was immunoSEQ multiplex PCR; TCRdb's version includes in-frame clones alone and lacks a portion of them. This table has about 210,000 clones, approximately 90% appearing once. The material sequenced was peripheral blood. The origin of the receptors is a man aged 25 to 45 with acute or convalescent COVID-19. CDR3s include the opening cysteine and the closing phenylalanine or tryptophan. Fields, in order: CDR3 DNA, CDR3 protein, J gene, V gene, D gene, clone size. The D gene is left open where the match is weak. The listing skips clone size in some rows; elsewhere it reads once, few, many or a size class.

cdr3_nt: TGTGCCACCAGCTCAGGGTACCAAGAGACCCAGTACTTC
cdr3_aa: CATSSGYQETQYF
j_call: TRBJ2-5
v_call: TRBV15
d_call: -
clone_size: -

cdr3_nt: TGTGCCAGCAGCGTCGGACAGGGGTACAATGAGCAGTTCTTC
cdr3_aa: CASSVGQGYNEQFF
j_call: TRBJ2-1
v_call: TRBV9
d_call: TRBD1
clone_size: -

cdr3_nt: TGTGCCATCAGTGAGTCAACAGGGCGAGGAGCCCAGCATTTT
cdr3_aa: CAISESTGRGAQHF
j_call: TRBJ1-5
v_call: TRBV10-3
d_call: -
clone_size: -

cdr3_nt: TGTGCCTGGTTAGCGGGGAGCTACGAGCAGTACTTC
cdr3_aa: CAWLAGSYEQYF
j_call: TRBJ2-7
v_call: TRBV30
d_call: TRBD2
clone_size: -

cdr3_nt: TGTGCCAGCAGACAGACAGGGGGGGGTTCACCCCTCCACTTT
cdr3_aa: CASRQTGGGSPLHF
j_call: TRBJ1-6
v_call: TRBV11-1
d_call: TRBD1
clone_size: -

cdr3_nt: TGTGCCAGCAGCGCCAGTCACTATGGCTACACCTTC
cdr3_aa: CASSASHYGYTF
j_call: TRBJ1-2
v_call: TRBV9
d_call: -
clone_size: -

cdr3_nt: TGTGCCAGCAGTTCCGGACAGTTCAATCAGCCCCAGCATTTT
cdr3_aa: CASSSGQFNQPQHF
j_call: TRBJ1-5
v_call: TRBV28
d_call: -
clone_size: -

cdr3_nt: TGTGCCAGCAGTCTCCGGGACTACTACAATGAGCAGTTCTTC
cdr3_aa: CASSLRDYYNEQFF
j_call: TRBJ2-1
v_call: TRBV27
d_call: TRBD2
clone_size: -

cdr3_nt: TGTGCCAGCAGTCGCGATCGGGAGACCCAGTACTTC
cdr3_aa: CASSRDRETQYF
j_call: TRBJ2-5
v_call: TRBV12-3/TRBV12-4
d_call: -
clone_size: -

cdr3_nt: TGTGCCAGCAGTCTCATACAGTCAGATACGCAGTATTTT
cdr3_aa: CASSLIQSDTQYF
j_call: TRBJ2-3
v_call: TRBV27
d_call: -
clone_size: -

cdr3_nt: TGCAGCGTAGGACAGGGGATGGGCACCGGGGAGCTGTTTTTT
cdr3_aa: CSVGQGMGTGELFF
j_call: TRBJ2-2
v_call: TRBV29-1
d_call: TRBD1
clone_size: -

cdr3_nt: TGTGCCACTGCTGACCCGGGCTCTGGGGCCAACGTCCTGACTTTC
cdr3_aa: CATADPGSGANVLTF
j_call: TRBJ2-6
v_call: TRBV19
d_call: -
clone_size: -

cdr3_nt: TGCGCCAGCAGCCAAGAAAGCGGGGGGGCTCGAGAGACCCAGTACTTC
cdr3_aa: CASSQESGGARETQYF
j_call: TRBJ2-5
v_call: TRBV4-1
d_call: TRBD2
clone_size: -

cdr3_nt: TGTGCCAGCTCACCTCGGACGGGAGATTCACCCCTCCACTTT
cdr3_aa: CASSPRTGDSPLHF
j_call: TRBJ1-6
v_call: TRBV18
d_call: -
clone_size: -

cdr3_nt: TGTGCCAGTACTCCTCTAGGGGGAGGGCCTAAGGATACGCAGTATTTT
cdr3_aa: CASTPLGGGPKDTQYF
j_call: TRBJ2-3
v_call: TRBV19
d_call: -
clone_size: -

cdr3_nt: TGTGCCAGCAGTTTTCGACTAACCTACGAGCAGTACTTC
cdr3_aa: CASSFRLTYEQYF
j_call: TRBJ2-7
v_call: TRBV27
d_call: -
clone_size: -

cdr3_nt: TGTGCCAGCTCACCACCGTCAGGGTTGCAGCCCCAGCATTTT
cdr3_aa: CASSPPSGLQPQHF
j_call: TRBJ1-5
v_call: TRBV18
d_call: -
clone_size: -

cdr3_nt: TGTGCCTGGAGTGTAATGCTCAGGGGGACCCAGTACTTC
cdr3_aa: CAWSVMLRGTQYF
j_call: TRBJ2-5
v_call: TRBV30
d_call: -
clone_size: once

cdr3_nt: TGTGCCAGCAGTTTAACATATGACCAGCATTTT
cdr3_aa: CASSLTYDQHF
j_call: TRBJ1-5
v_call: TRBV12-3/TRBV12-4
d_call: -
clone_size: -

cdr3_nt: TGTGCCAGCAGTCTGTACGGGGTTCAGTACTTC
cdr3_aa: CASSLYGVQYF
j_call: TRBJ2-7
v_call: TRBV6-5
d_call: -
clone_size: -

cdr3_nt: TGTGCCAGCAGTTTGGGACTAGCGGGGGGGCCCTACAATGAGCAGTTCTTC
cdr3_aa: CASSLGLAGGPYNEQFF
j_call: TRBJ2-1
v_call: TRBV6-2/TRBV6-3
d_call: TRBD2
clone_size: once

cdr3_nt: TGTGCCAGCAGTGAAGGTAGAGCCATATCACCCCTCCACTTT
cdr3_aa: CASSEGRAISPLHF
j_call: TRBJ1-6
v_call: TRBV2
d_call: -
clone_size: -

cdr3_nt: TGTGCCAGCAGGGGGGGGTGGAGTAATTCACCCCTCCACTTT
cdr3_aa: CASRGGWSNSPLHF
j_call: TRBJ1-6
v_call: TRBV6-5
d_call: -
clone_size: -

cdr3_nt: TGTGCCAGCGCTATAATTTCCAGAGGGAGAACGAACACTGAAGCTTTCTTT
cdr3_aa: CASAIISRGRTNTEAFF
j_call: TRBJ1-1
v_call: TRBV7-9
d_call: -
clone_size: -

cdr3_nt: TGTGCCAGCTCACCCAGGACGACAGCCTCTAATGAAAAACTGTTTTTT
cdr3_aa: CASSPRTTASNEKLFF
j_call: TRBJ1-4
v_call: TRBV18
d_call: -
clone_size: -

cdr3_nt: TGTGCCAGCAACCGAGGGACTAGCGGGGGAGAGACCCAGTACTTC
cdr3_aa: CASNRGTSGGETQYF
j_call: TRBJ2-5
v_call: TRBV7-9
d_call: TRBD2
clone_size: -

cdr3_nt: TGTGCCTCGACCGGGACAGTAATCTACGAGCAGTACTTC
cdr3_aa: CASTGTVIYEQYF
j_call: TRBJ2-7
v_call: TRBV30
d_call: TRBD1
clone_size: many

cdr3_nt: TGTGCCAGCGGGGCCAGGACGAACACCGGGGAGCTGTTTTTT
cdr3_aa: CASGARTNTGELFF
j_call: TRBJ2-2
v_call: TRBV9
d_call: -
clone_size: -

cdr3_nt: TGTGCCAGCAACAGGGGAGACTTGAACACTGAAGCTTTCTTT
cdr3_aa: CASNRGDLNTEAFF
j_call: TRBJ1-1
v_call: TRBV7-9
d_call: TRBD1
clone_size: -

cdr3_nt: TGCAGCGGAACCGGGACTAGTTCCTACGAGCAGTACTTC
cdr3_aa: CSGTGTSSYEQYF
j_call: TRBJ2-7
v_call: TRBV29-1
d_call: TRBD2
clone_size: -

cdr3_nt: TGTGCCAGCCGCTACGAGAACACTGAAGCTTTCTTT
cdr3_aa: CASRYENTEAFF
j_call: TRBJ1-1
v_call: TRBV6-1
d_call: -
clone_size: -

cdr3_nt: TGTGCCAGCAGTGCGGTGGGTTTAAGCAGCGCTGGAAACACCATATATTTT
cdr3_aa: CASSAVGLSSAGNTIYF
j_call: TRBJ1-3
v_call: TRBV6-1
d_call: -
clone_size: -

cdr3_nt: TGTGCCTGGAGGGCCCAGGACAGGGTTGACGAGCAGTACTTC
cdr3_aa: CAWRAQDRVDEQYF
j_call: TRBJ2-7
v_call: TRBV30
d_call: TRBD1
clone_size: -

cdr3_nt: TGTGCCAGCAGTATCTTAAACACTGAAGCTTTCTTT
cdr3_aa: CASSILNTEAFF
j_call: TRBJ1-1
v_call: TRBV12-3/TRBV12-4
d_call: -
clone_size: -

cdr3_nt: TGTGCCAGCAGTTTAGGGGCAGGGGGCGATACTTTAACTGAAGCTTTCTTT
cdr3_aa: CASSLGAGGDTLTEAFF
j_call: TRBJ1-1
v_call: TRBV27
d_call: TRBD1
clone_size: -

cdr3_nt: TGCGCCAGCAGCCGCTCTTCGAGTGGGGGGGTAGATGAAAAACTGTTTTTT
cdr3_aa: CASSRSSSGGVDEKLFF
j_call: TRBJ1-4
v_call: TRBV4-1
d_call: -
clone_size: -

cdr3_nt: TGTGCCAGCAATCGGGACAGCAACTATGGCTACACCTTC
cdr3_aa: CASNRDSNYGYTF
j_call: TRBJ1-2
v_call: TRBV6-6
d_call: TRBD1
clone_size: -

cdr3_nt: TGTGCCAGCAGCGTGAGACTAGCGGGAGGGCACTCTAGCAATGAGCAGTTCTTC
cdr3_aa: CASSVRLAGGHSSNEQFF
j_call: TRBJ2-1
v_call: TRBV9
d_call: TRBD2
clone_size: -

cdr3_nt: TGCGCCAGCAGCTTGGTTTCAGGCTACGAGCAGTACTTC
cdr3_aa: CASSLVSGYEQYF
j_call: TRBJ2-7
v_call: TRBV5-1
d_call: -
clone_size: -

cdr3_nt: TGCGCCAGCAGCTCCAACAGGAACTATGGCTACACCTTC
cdr3_aa: CASSSNRNYGYTF
j_call: TRBJ1-2
v_call: TRBV5-1
d_call: -
clone_size: -

cdr3_nt: TGTGCCAGCGGCTCGGCCGGGACACCTCCCTACGAGCAGTACTTC
cdr3_aa: CASGSAGTPPYEQYF
j_call: TRBJ2-7
v_call: TRBV3-1/TRBV3-2
d_call: -
clone_size: -

cdr3_nt: TGCGCCAGCAGCCAAGTTGGGACAGGGAATTCACCCCTCCACTTT
cdr3_aa: CASSQVGTGNSPLHF
j_call: TRBJ1-6
v_call: TRBV4-1
d_call: TRBD1
clone_size: -

cdr3_nt: TGTGCCAGCAGCGTACAGGGTTATTCCTACAATGAGCAGTTCTTC
cdr3_aa: CASSVQGYSYNEQFF
j_call: TRBJ2-1
v_call: TRBV9
d_call: -
clone_size: -

cdr3_nt: TGTGCCAGCAGCCCCCGGGACAGGGATACGCAGTATTTT
cdr3_aa: CASSPRDRDTQYF
j_call: TRBJ2-3
v_call: TRBV28
d_call: TRBD1
clone_size: -

cdr3_nt: TGTGCCGGTTCCGGTACTAGCAATGGACCCCAGCATTTT
cdr3_aa: CAGSGTSNGPQHF
j_call: TRBJ1-5
v_call: TRBV2
d_call: -
clone_size: -

cdr3_nt: TGTGCCAGCAGCCCAACGCTAGCGCCCCAAGAGACCCAGTACTTC
cdr3_aa: CASSPTLAPQETQYF
j_call: TRBJ2-5
v_call: TRBV4-2
d_call: -
clone_size: once

cdr3_nt: TGTGCCAGCAGCTTAGAGGGGACAGCGGACACTGAAGCTTTCTTT
cdr3_aa: CASSLEGTADTEAFF
j_call: TRBJ1-1
v_call: TRBV11-3
d_call: TRBD1
clone_size: -

cdr3_nt: TGTGCCGCTCGGGCGGGGGCCTTCCAAGAGACCCAGTACTTC
cdr3_aa: CAARAGAFQETQYF
j_call: TRBJ2-5
v_call: TRBV28
d_call: -
clone_size: -